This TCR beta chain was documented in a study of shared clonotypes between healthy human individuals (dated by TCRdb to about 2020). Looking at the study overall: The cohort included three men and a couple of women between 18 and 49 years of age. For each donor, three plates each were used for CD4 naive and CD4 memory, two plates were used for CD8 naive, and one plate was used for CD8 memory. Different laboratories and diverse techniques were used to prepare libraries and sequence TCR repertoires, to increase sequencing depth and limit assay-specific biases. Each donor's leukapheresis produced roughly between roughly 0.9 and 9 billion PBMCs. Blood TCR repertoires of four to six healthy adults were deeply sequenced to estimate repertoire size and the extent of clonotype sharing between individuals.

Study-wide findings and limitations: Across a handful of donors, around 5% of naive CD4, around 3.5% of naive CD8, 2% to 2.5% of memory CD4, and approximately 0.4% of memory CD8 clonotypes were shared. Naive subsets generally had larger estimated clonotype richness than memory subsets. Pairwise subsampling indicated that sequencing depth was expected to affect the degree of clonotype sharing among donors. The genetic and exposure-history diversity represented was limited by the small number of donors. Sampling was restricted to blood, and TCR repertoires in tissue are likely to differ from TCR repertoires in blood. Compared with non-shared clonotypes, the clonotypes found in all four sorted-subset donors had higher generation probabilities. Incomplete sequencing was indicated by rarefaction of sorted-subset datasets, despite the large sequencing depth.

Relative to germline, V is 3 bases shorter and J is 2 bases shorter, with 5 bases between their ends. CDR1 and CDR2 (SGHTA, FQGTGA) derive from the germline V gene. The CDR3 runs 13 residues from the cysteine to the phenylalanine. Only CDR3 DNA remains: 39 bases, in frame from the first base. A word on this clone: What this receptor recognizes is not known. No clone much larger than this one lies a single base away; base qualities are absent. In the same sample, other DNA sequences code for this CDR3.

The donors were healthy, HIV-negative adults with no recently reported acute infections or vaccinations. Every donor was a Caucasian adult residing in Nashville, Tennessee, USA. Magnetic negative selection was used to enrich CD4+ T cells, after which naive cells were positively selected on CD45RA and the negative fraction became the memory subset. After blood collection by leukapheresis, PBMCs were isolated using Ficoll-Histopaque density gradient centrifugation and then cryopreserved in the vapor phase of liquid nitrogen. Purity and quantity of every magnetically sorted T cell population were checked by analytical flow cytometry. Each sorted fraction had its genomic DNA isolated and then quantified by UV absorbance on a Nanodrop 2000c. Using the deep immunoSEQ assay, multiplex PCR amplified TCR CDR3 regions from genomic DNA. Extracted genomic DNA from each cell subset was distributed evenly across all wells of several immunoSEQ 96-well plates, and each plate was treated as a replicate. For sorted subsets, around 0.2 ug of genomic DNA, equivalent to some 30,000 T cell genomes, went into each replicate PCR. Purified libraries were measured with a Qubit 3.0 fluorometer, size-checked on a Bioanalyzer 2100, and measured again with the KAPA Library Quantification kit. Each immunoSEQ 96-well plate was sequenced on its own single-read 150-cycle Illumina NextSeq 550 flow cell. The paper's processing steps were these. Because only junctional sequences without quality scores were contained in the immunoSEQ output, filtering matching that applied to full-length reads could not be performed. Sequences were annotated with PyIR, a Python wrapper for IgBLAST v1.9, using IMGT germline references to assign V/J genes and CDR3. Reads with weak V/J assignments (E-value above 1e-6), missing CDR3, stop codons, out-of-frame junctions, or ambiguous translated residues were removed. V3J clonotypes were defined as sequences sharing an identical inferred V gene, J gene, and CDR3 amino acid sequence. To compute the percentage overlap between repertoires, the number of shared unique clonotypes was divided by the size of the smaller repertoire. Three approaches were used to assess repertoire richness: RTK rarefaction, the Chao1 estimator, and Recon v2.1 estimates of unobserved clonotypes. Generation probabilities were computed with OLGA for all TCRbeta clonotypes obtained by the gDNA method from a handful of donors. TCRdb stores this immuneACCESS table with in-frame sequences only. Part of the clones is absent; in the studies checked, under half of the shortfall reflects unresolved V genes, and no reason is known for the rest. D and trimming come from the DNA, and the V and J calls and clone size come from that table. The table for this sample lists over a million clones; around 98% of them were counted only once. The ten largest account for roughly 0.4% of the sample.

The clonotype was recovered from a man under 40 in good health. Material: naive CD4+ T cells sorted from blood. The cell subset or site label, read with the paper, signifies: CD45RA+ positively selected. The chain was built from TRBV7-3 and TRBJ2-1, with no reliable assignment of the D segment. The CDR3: CASSFGAYNEQFF. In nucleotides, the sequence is TGTGCCAGCAGCTTTGGTGCCTACAATGAGCAGTTCTTC. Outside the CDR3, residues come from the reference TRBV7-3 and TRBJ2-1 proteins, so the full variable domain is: GAGVSQTPSNKVTEKGKYVELRCDPISGHTALYWYRQSLGQGPEFLIYFQGTGAADDSGLPNDRFFAVRPEGSVSTLKIQRTERGDSAVYLCASSFGAYNEQFFGPGTRLTVL.